The next 18 T cell receptor beta chains were all read from a single sample in a study of T cell repertoires in cytomegalovirus infection. TCRdb re-called the reads with MiXCR, one entry per CDR3 protein. The data contain fewer than 200,000 distinct CDR3 sequences, about an eighth of them singletons. Sequenced input: PBMCs. The receptors stem from a human donor in good health (CMV status not recorded). Some clones in this sample may be carry-over from other donors' samples.

The sample holds a few counts of this clonotype. The chain has TRBV2 and TRBJ2-7; 8 bases match TRBD1. CDR3 size: 13 residues. Germline V CDR1 and CDR2: SNHLY, FYNNEI. V shed 10 bases and J 3 bases; nucleotides not matched to a gene: 8. DNA for the CDR3: TGTGCCACCGGATCCGGACAGGGCTACGAGCAGTACTTC. Its translation: CATGSGQGYEQYF.

This clonotype was found a few times. J is TRBJ1-2 and V is TRBV15, with 8 bases that match TRBD1. The CDR3 sequence is 13 residues long. CDR1 and CDR2 (germline): LNHNV, YYDKDF (reference sequence). The V gene end was trimmed by 1 base and the J gene end by 9 bases; junction bases not matched to a gene: 4. The CDR3 protein is CATSRARDRSYTF. The CDR3 nucleotides read TGTGCCACCAGCAGAGCCCGGGACAGGAGCTACACCTTC.

The table lists this clonotype with a count of one. The V and J genes are TRBV29-1 and TRBJ2-7, with D tentatively TRBD1 (5 bases). Per the germline V gene, CDR1 is SQVTM and CDR2 is ANQGSEA. This CDR3 spans 14 amino acids. Trimming cost V 4 bases and J 2 bases, with 15 bases left between them. Here the CDR3 reads CSVGHGHSAYEQYF. For the CDR3, the DNA is TGCAGCGTTGGCCACGGACACAGCGCCTACGAGCAGTACTTC.

As concerns this clonotype: A much larger clonotype is one base distant, so this may be a read error. The V call is TRBV28, the J call TRBJ2-3; TRBD1 might be the D (6 bases). Germline V gene lookup returns CDR1 MDHEN and CDR2 SYDVKM. The CDR3 covers 14 residues. The CDR3 sequence is CASSLHGQLYTQCF. Here the CDR3 DNA reads TGTGCCAGCAGTCTACATGGACAGCTTTATACGCAGTGTTTT.

The rearrangement links TRBV12-3 or TRBV12-4 to TRBJ1-6, with D perhaps matching TRBD1 (5 bases). This CDR3 contains 14 residues. The V end lost 4 bases, the J end lost 7 bases, and 11 bases lay between the germline ends. The CDR3: CASSSEGLNSPLHF. The CDR3 DNA reads as TGTGCCAGCAGTTCCGAGGGGCTCAATTCACCCCTCCACTTT.

The chain employs TRBV29-1 and TRBJ2-5; TRBD2 matches at 7 bases. The V gene end was trimmed by 6 bases and the J gene end by 0 bases; junction bases not matched to a gene: 10. Per germline, CDR1 SQVTM and CDR2 ANQGSEA. The CDR3 extends over 15 amino acids. The CDR3 DNA reads as TGCAGCGTATCCTATCCCGGGACTAACCAAGAGACCCAGTACTTC. It yields the protein CSVSYPGTNQETQYF.

This clonotype was seen more than once but under ten times. The rearrangement joins TRBV12-3 or TRBV12-4 to TRBJ2-5; 7 bases are a match to TRBD1. V gave up 5 bases and J gave up 1 base; unmatched junction bases: 4. CDR3 size: 14 residues. CDR3 in DNA: TGTGCCAGCAGTAGAGGACAGGTCCAAGAGACCCAGTACTTC. This sequence encodes CASSRGQVQETQYF.

This clonotype was seen at least ten times. This sequence joins TRBV28 and TRBJ1-2; 9 nucleotides align to TRBD1. V trimming: 5 bases; J trimming: 5 bases; junction bases outside the gene matches: 6. Per germline, CDR1 MDHEN and CDR2 SYDVKM. The CDR3 is 14 residues long. CDR3 DNA sequence: TGTGCCAGCAGTCCCCTACAGGGGGCTTATGGCTACACCTTC. Its translation: CASSPLQGAYGYTF.

This chain links TRBV4-1 with TRBJ1-1, with 7 bases aligning to TRBD1. This CDR3 has 14 residues. Germline loops: CDR1 MGHRA, CDR2 YSYEKL. J lost 1 base, V lost 2 bases, and 1 base had no gene match. The CDR3 here is CASSQYRGNTEAFF. The DNA for the CDR3 is TGCGCCAGCAGCCAATACAGGGGGAACACTGAAGCTTTCTTT.

This clonotype showed up just a few times. The chain uses TRBV7-8 and TRBJ2-7; D is perhaps TRBD2 (6 bases). The CDR3 runs 12 residues. CDR1 and CDR2 from the germline V gene are SGHVS and FQNEAQ. Between the trimmed V and J ends, which lost 0 bases and 7 bases, there was a span of 7 bases. The CDR3 nucleotides are TGTGCCAGCAGCTTAGCGCGGGAAGAGCAGTACTTC. Translation: CASSLAREEQYF.

The gene calls are TRBV10-3 and TRBJ1-4, with D hard to call. The CDR3 spans 12 residues. The V gene lost 1 base and the J gene lost 8 bases, with 5 bases spanning the gap. Germline V gives CDR1 ENHRY, CDR2 SYGVKD. The CDR3 loop is CAISEYGEKLFF. In nucleotides, the CDR3 is TGTGCCATCAGTGAGTACGGAGAAAAACTGTTTTTT.

This chain connects TRBV7-9 to TRBJ1-1; D is undetermined. The CDR3 is made up of 14 amino acids. Germline CDR1 and CDR2: SEHNR and FQNEAQ (reference sequence). V lost 0 bases to trimming and J lost 7 bases, with 12 bases between them. CDR3 in DNA: TGTGCCAGCAGCTTAGCGTCGACGGGTTATGAAGCTTTCTTT. Its protein is CASSLASTGYEAFF. Drawing the rest from reference TRBV7-9 and TRBJ1-1, the complete variable domain is DTGVSQNPRHKITKRGQNVTFRCDPISEHNRLYWYRQTLGQGPEFLTYFQNEAQLEKSRLLSDRFSAERPKGSFSTLEIQRTEQGDSAMYLCASSLASTGYEAFFGQGTRLTVV.

The sample holds a few counts of this clonotype. The rearrangement links TRBV4-3 to TRBJ2-7; D unclear. V lost 8 bases to trimming and J lost 7 bases, with 18 bases between them. CDR1 and CDR2 from the germline V gene are LGHNA and YSLEER. CDR3 length: 13 residues. CDR3 region: CASALDRLREQYF. The CDR3 DNA reads TGCGCCAGCGCCTTGGACCGCCTTCGGGAGCAGTACTTC.

This clonotype was counted at least ten times. This rearrangement joins TRBV29-1 to TRBJ1-2, with D tentatively TRBD1 (5 bases). The CDR3 consists of 13 residues. Deletions cut 4 bases from V and 0 bases from J, with 9 bases between. The germline V gene encodes CDR1 SQVTM and CDR2 ANQGSEA. The CDR3, as DNA: TGCAGCGTTGCGGCAGGGACTAACTATGGCTACACCTTC. This gives the protein CSVAAGTNYGYTF.

V usage is TRBV30 and J usage is TRBJ2-2; perhaps D is TRBD1 or TRBD2 (5 bases each). Germline lookup yields CDR1 GTSNPN and CDR2 SVGIG (reference sequence). With 3 bases removed from V and 0 bases from J, the gap between germline ends came to 11 bases. The CDR3 is 15 residues long. CDR3 in amino acids: CAWRIQGANTGELFF. In nucleotides, the CDR3 is TGTGCCTGGAGAATCCAGGGAGCGAACACCGGGGAGCTGTTTTTT.

The table lists this clonotype with many counts. The chain employs TRBV7-2 and TRBJ1-2; 8 nucleotides agree with TRBD1. The J segment lost 4 bases and the V segment lost 1 base, leaving 5 bases of the junction unmatched. The germline gives CDR1 SGHTA, CDR2 FQGNSA. CDR3 size: 15 residues. CDR3: CASSLVGTGVYGYTF. The CDR3, as DNA: TGTGCCAGCAGCTTAGTGGGGACAGGAGTCTATGGCTACACCTTC.

The chain uses TRBV29-1 and TRBJ2-4; D not certain. Germline values: CDR1 SQVTM, CDR2 ANQGSEA. Between the trimmed V and J ends, which lost 1 base and 0 bases, there was a span of 7 bases. The CDR3 is 14 residues long. The CDR3 here is CSVEAVLAKNIQYF. The CDR3 bases are TGCAGCGTTGAAGCAGTCTTAGCCAAAAACATTCAGTACTTC.

Comment on this clonotype: This could be a read error, since a much larger clone is one nucleotide away. The chain is built from TRBV7-8 and TRBJ1-5; D unresolved. The CDR3 extends over 15 amino acids. Germline V gene data show CDR1 as SGHVS and CDR2 as FQNEAQ. The CDR3 region is CASSLEWDSNQTQHF. Here the CDR3 DNA reads TGTGCCAGCAGCCTAGAGTGGGATAGCAATCAGACCCAGCATTTT.